A selection of T cell receptor beta chains follows, all from one sample in a study of T-cell memory formation after mild COVID-19. TCRdb re-derived calls from the 5' RACE reads in MiXCR, one entry per CDR3 protein. Altogether a few hundred thousand distinct CDR3 sequences are present, 20% to 25% being singletons, with the ten largest covering around 8.1%. Source material: PBMCs or a T cell subset sorted from them (not recorded which). Every receptor here comes from an adult woman who had mild COVID-19 (a few samples of this study predate the infection). Cell type and time point are not known. Both conserved end residues are part of each CDR3. D genes are given only for firm matches. The size entry is marked missing in some rows and otherwise reads once, few, many or a size class.

D | J | V | size | CDR3 | DNA
- | TRBJ1-5 | TRBV3-1 | - | CASSQGGTNQPQHF | TGTGCCAGCAGCCAAGGGGGCACGAATCAGCCCCAGCATTTT
- | TRBJ2-7 | TRBV11-2 | few | CASSLGPLETYEQYF | TGTGCCAGCAGCTTAGGACCGCTGGAAACATACGAGCAGTACTTC
- | TRBJ2-2 | TRBV9 | - | CASSSKSAGELFF | TGTGCCAGCAGCTCCAAGAGTGCCGGGGAGCTGTTTTTT
- | TRBJ2-7 | TRBV20-1 | - | CSARDTSRAYEQYF | TGCAGTGCTAGAGACACTAGCCGCGCCTACGAGCAGTACTTC
- | TRBJ1-2 | TRBV9 | few | CASSVVSTIANYGYTF | TGTGCCAGCAGCGTAGTTAGTACAATAGCTAACTATGGCTACACCTTC
- | TRBJ1-5 | TRBV10-3 | - | CAISSTGGNQPQHF | TGTGCCATCAGTTCTACAGGAGGCAATCAGCCCCAGCATTTT
- | TRBJ1-5 | TRBV18 | - | CASSLEVHSNQPQHF | TGTGCCAGCTCACTGGAAGTGCATAGCAATCAGCCCCAGCATTTT
- | TRBJ2-5 | TRBV6-5 | - | CASSYYGQRQETQYF | TGTGCCAGCAGTTACTACGGACAGCGCCAAGAGACCCAGTACTTC
TRBD1 | TRBJ2-3 | TRBV5-1 | - | CASSSKRTGLGSTDTQYF | TGCGCCAGCAGCTCCAAAAGGACAGGCCTAGGGAGCACAGATACGCAGTATTTT
- | TRBJ2-4 | TRBV7-3 | - | CASSPMLKLAKNIQYF | TGTGCCAGCAGCCCGATGCTCAAGTTAGCCAAAAACATTCAGTACTTC
TRBD2 | TRBJ2-3 | TRBV12-3/TRBV12-4 | - | CASSLARDSGGETDTQYF | TGTGCCAGCAGTTTAGCGCGGGATAGCGGGGGGGAGACAGATACGCAGTATTTT
- | TRBJ2-7 | TRBV6-6 | few | CASSYFVQGQSEQYF | TGTGCCAGCAGTTACTTCGTCCAGGGGCAGAGCGAGCAGTACTTC
- | TRBJ2-2 | TRBV7-6 | - | CASRQSNTGELFF | TGTGCCAGCAGACAAAGTAACACCGGGGAGCTGTTTTTT
- | TRBJ1-6 | TRBV9 | - | CASTPSLNSPLHF | TGTGCCAGTACTCCAAGTCTCAATTCACCCCTCCACTTT
TRBD2 | TRBJ2-7 | TRBV30 | - | CAWSVGLAYEQYF | TGTGCCTGGAGTGTCGGACTAGCCTACGAGCAGTACTTC
- | TRBJ2-1 | TRBV11-1 | - | CASASLAVRSNEQFF | TGTGCCAGCGCATCTCTGGCGGTCCGCAGCAATGAGCAGTTCTTC
- | TRBJ2-3 | TRBV3-1 | - | CASSEPPTDTQYF | TGTGCCAGCAGCGAACCCCCCACAGATACGCAGTATTTT
- | TRBJ2-2 | TRBV3-1 | - | CASSPGIGGAGGELFF | TGTGCCAGCAGCCCAGGCATTGGAGGGGCCGGCGGGGAGCTGTTTTTT
- | TRBJ1-1 | TRBV18 | few | CASYRAMNTEAFF | TGTGCCAGTTACAGGGCCATGAACACTGAAGCTTTCTTT
TRBD2 | TRBJ2-7 | TRBV20-1 | - | CSVLAANSYEQYF | TGCAGTGTACTAGCGGCGAACTCCTACGAGCAGTACTTC
- | TRBJ2-5 | TRBV29-1 | - | CSGYTGPETQYF | TGCAGCGGATATACGGGGCCAGAGACCCAGTACTTC
- | TRBJ2-3 | TRBV7-2 | few | CASSFEGADTQYF | TGTGCCAGCAGCTTTGAGGGGGCAGATACGCAGTATTTT
TRBD2 | TRBJ2-1 | TRBV20-1 | few | CSGEITSGGNEQFF | TGCAGTGGGGAGATTACTAGCGGTGGGAATGAGCAGTTCTTC
- | TRBJ2-1 | TRBV11-2 | many | CASSPLTGAYNEQFF | TGTGCCAGCAGCCCCCTTACGGGAGCCTACAATGAGCAGTTCTTC
- | TRBJ2-1 | TRBV2 | - | CAGGGARANLWGEQFF | TGTGCCGGGGGGGGCGCTAGGGCCAATTTATGGGGTGAGCAGTTCTTC
TRBD2 | TRBJ2-7 | TRBV24-1 | few | CATSETGTNVHEQYF | TGTGCCACCAGTGAAACCGGGACTAACGTCCACGAGCAGTACTTC
- | TRBJ2-3 | TRBV15 | - | CATSSGLGADTQYF | TGTGCCACCAGTTCGGGGCTGGGGGCAGATACGCAGTATTTT
TRBD2 | TRBJ2-3 | TRBV6-1 | many | CASSGLAGGQDTQYF | TGTGCCAGCAGTGGACTAGCGGGGGGGCAAGATACGCAGTATTTT